The next 10 T cell receptor beta chains were all read from a single sample in a study of cytomegalovirus exposure and HLA in healthy donors. The PCR employed 60 Vbeta primers together with 13 Jbeta primers. Repertoires were generated with immunoSEQ multiplex PCR, while TCRdb's copy carries only in-frame clones and drops some. The sample records approximately 240,000 clones, roughly 87% being singletons. Sequencing was performed on PBMCs. The receptors were sampled from a woman in her thirties or forties in good health and CMV-seropositive.

This chain joins TRBV27 and TRBJ2-7, with 8 bases identical to TRBD1. The CDR3 extends over 14 amino acids. Looked up from germline, CDR1 is MNHEY and CDR2 is SMNVEV (reference sequence). After removal of 6 bases from V and 2 bases from J, the junction contained 6 bases not matched to a gene. CDR3 DNA: TGTGCCAGCAGCACACGGACAGGGCCCTACGAGCAGTACTTC. Its translation is CASSTRTGPYEQYF.

V is TRBV9 and J is TRBJ2-1, with 7 bases matching TRBD2. Per germline, CDR1 SGDLS and CDR2 YYNGEE. The CDR3 is made up of 14 amino acids. Unmatched junction bases numbered 5, after V lost 4 bases and J lost 4 bases. This chain's CDR3 is CASSRDYGYNEQFF. DNA of the CDR3: TGTGCCAGCAGCAGGGACTATGGGTACAATGAGCAGTTCTTC.

A single count supports this clone. Written as DNA, the CDR3 is TGCGCCAGCGTTAAGGAGAGAAGAGCAGATACGCAGTATTTT. Protein product: CASVKERRADTQYF. The gene calls are TRBV5-1 and TRBJ2-3; no definite D call. Trimming took off 7 bases at V and 4 bases at J, with 16 bases between the two ends. The germline CDR1 and CDR2 sequences are SGHRS and YFSETQ. CDR3 size: 14 residues. The whole variable domain, filled in from reference TRBV5-1 and TRBJ2-3, reads KAGVTQTPRYLIKTRGQQVTLSCSPISGHRSVSWYQQTPGQGLQFLFEYFSETQRNKGNFPGRFSGRQFSNSRSEMNVSTLELGDSALYLCASVKERRADTQYFGPGTRLTVL.

This chain connects TRBV29-1 to TRBJ2-1; 10 bases are a match to TRBD1. V lost 3 bases and J lost 7; bases outside the gene matches: 6. The CDR3 totals 14 residues. CDR1 and CDR2 (germline): SQVTM, ANQGSEA. CDR3 region: CSVDTGTGANEQFF. Written as DNA, the CDR3 is TGCAGCGTTGATACCGGGACAGGGGCAAATGAGCAGTTCTTC.

The J gene is TRBJ2-5, the V gene TRBV7-2; a possible D gene is TRBD2 (5 bases). The J call is doubtful: the DNA matches TRBJ2-7 better. CDR1 is SGHTA and CDR2 is FQGNSA in the germline V gene. The CDR3 consists of 16 residues. The CDR3 DNA follows: TGTGCCAGCAGCTTACAGCGGTCCTCACCCTCCTACGAGCAGTACTTC. This gives the protein CASSLQRSSPSYEQYF.

The rearrangement uses TRBV6-5 and TRBJ2-7; 7 bases align to TRBD2. V was pared by 0 bases and J by 3 bases, with 2 bases of the junction left unmatched. The CDR3 loop spans 14 amino acids. Germline assignment: CDR1 MNHEY and CDR2 SVGAGI. The CDR3 nucleotides read TGTGCCAGCAGTTACTCGGGGGACTACTACGAGCAGTACTTC. It translates to CASSYSGDYYEQYF.

The chain recombines TRBV9 with TRBJ2-1; 11 positions match TRBD2. This CDR3 contains 17 residues. The V and J ends lost 3 bases and 0 bases, in that order; junction bases with no gene match: 5. Germline V gives CDR1 SGDLS, CDR2 YYNGEE. This CDR3 reads CASSASGRPSSYNEQFF. The CDR3 coding sequence is TGTGCCAGCAGCGCTAGCGGGAGGCCAAGCTCCTACAATGAGCAGTTCTTC.

V and J are TRBV28 and TRBJ2-5, with 13 positions matching TRBD2. The CDR3 extends over 18 amino acids. Germline assignment: CDR1 MDHEN and CDR2 SYDVKM. The V gene end was trimmed by 1 base and the J gene end by 2 bases; junction bases not matched to a gene: 7. CDR3 protein: CASSLSLAGGSSQETQYF. The CDR3 DNA reads as TGTGCCAGCAGTTTATCACTAGCGGGGGGGTCTTCTCAAGAGACCCAGTACTTC.

This chain uses TRBV18 with TRBJ1-1; D is possibly TRBD1 (5 bases). The CDR3 is made up of 17 amino acids. The V end was cut by 5 bases, the J end by 1 base, with 20 bases between. The V gene's germline CDR1 is KGHSH and CDR2 LQKENI. The CDR3: CASSFRDAGSWNTEAFF. The CDR3 DNA follows: TGTGCCAGCTCATTCCGGGACGCGGGGTCATGGAACACTGAAGCTTTCTTT.

The chain couples TRBV19 to TRBJ2-7, with D possibly being TRBD1 (6 bases). CDR3 length: 16 residues. Trimming took 4 bases from V and 0 from J, leaving 16 bases between them. Germline CDR1 and CDR2: LNHDA and SQIVND (reference sequence). This CDR3 reads CASSRQVTSFSYEQYF. As DNA, the CDR3 is TGTGCCAGTAGTAGACAGGTAACTTCGTTCTCCTACGAGCAGTACTTC. Drawing the rest from reference TRBV19 and TRBJ2-7, the complete variable domain is DGGITQSPKYLFRKEGQNVTLSCEQNLNHDAMYWYRQDPGQGLRLIYYSQIVNDFQKGDIAEGYSVSREKKESFPLTVTSAQKNPTAFYLCASSRQVTSFSYEQYFGPGTRLTVT.